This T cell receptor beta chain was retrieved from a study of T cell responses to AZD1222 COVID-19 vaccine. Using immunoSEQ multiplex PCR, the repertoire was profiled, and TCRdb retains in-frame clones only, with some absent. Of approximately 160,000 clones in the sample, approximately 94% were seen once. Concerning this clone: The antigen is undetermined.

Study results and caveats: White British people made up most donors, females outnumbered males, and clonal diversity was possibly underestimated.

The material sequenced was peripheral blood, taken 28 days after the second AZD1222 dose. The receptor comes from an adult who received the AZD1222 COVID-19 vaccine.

The CDR3 protein is CASSTLRDTNYEQYF. In nucleotides, the CDR3 is TGTGCCAGCAGTACCTTGAGGGACACCAACTACGAGCAGTACTTC. V is TRBV6-5 and J is TRBJ2-7; maybe TRBD1 (6 bases). Trimming stripped 5 bases from V and 3 bases from J, with 17 bases between. CDR1 is MNHEY and CDR2 is SVGAGI in the germline V gene. This CDR3 contains 15 residues.